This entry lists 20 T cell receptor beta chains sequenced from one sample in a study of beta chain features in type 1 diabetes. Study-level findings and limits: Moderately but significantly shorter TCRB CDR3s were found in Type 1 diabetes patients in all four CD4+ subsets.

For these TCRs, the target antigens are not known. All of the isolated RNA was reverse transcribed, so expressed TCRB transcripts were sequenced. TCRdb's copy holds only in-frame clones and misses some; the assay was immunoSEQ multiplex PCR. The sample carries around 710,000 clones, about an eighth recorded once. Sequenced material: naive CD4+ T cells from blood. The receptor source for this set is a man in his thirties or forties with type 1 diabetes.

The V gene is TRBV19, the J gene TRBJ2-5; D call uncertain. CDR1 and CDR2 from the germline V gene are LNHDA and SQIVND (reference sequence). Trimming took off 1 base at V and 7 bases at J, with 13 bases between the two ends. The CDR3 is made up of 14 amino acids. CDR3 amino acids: CASSIAGSVGTQYF. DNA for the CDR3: TGTGCCAGTAGTATAGCAGGCAGCGTCGGGACCCAGTACTTC. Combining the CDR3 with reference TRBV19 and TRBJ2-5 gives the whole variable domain DGGITQSPKYLFRKEGQNVTLSCEQNLNHDAMYWYRQDPGQGLRLIYYSQIVNDFQKGDIAEGYSVSREKKESFPLTVTSAQKNPTAFYLCASSIAGSVGTQYFGPGTRLLVL.

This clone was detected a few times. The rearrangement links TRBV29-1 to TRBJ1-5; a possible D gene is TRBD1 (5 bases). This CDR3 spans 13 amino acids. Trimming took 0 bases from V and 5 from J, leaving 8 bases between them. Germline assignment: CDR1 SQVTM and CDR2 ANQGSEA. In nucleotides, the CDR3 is TGCAGCGTTGAAGAAGGAGGGGATCAGCCCCAGCATTTT. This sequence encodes CSVEEGGDQPQHF.

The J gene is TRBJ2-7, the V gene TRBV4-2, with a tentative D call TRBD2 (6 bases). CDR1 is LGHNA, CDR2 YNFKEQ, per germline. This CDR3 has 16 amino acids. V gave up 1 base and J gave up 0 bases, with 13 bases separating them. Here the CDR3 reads CASSQVPGTGSYEQYF. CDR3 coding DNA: TGTGCCAGCAGCCAAGTTCCCGGGACTGGCTCCTACGAGCAGTACTTC.

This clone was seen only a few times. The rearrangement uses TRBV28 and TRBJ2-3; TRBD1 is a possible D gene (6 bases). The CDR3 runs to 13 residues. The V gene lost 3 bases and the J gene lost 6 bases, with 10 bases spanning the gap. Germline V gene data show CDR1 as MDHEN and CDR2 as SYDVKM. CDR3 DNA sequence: TGTGCCAGCAGTTTCGTCCAGGGGGATACGCAGTATTTT. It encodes CASSFVQGDTQYF. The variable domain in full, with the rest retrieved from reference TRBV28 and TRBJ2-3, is DVKVTQSSRYLVKRTGEKVFLECVQDMDHENMFWYRQDPGLGLRLIYFSYDVKMKEKGDIPEGYSVSREKKERFSLILESASTNQTSMYLCASSFVQGDTQYFGPGTRLTVL.

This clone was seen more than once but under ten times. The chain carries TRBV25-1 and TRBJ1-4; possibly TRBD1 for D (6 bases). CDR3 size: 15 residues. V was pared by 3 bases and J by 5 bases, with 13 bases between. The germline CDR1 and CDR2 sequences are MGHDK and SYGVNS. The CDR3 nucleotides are TGTGCCAGCAGTGACAGGGGCCAAATCAATGAAAAACTGTTTTTT. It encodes CASSDRGQINEKLFF.

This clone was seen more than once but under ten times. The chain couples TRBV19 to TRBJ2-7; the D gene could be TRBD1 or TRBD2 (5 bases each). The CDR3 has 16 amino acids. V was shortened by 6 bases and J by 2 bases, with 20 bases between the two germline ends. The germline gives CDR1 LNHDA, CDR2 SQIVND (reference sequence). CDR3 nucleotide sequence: TGTGCCAGTAGCGATATAAAGGGGACGCCAGCCTACGAGCAGTACTTC. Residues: CASSDIKGTPAYEQYF.

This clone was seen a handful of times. The CDR3 nucleotides read TGTGCCACCAGCAGAGACGGAGGACAGGGGGCGGGCCTGGACACTGAAGCTTTCTTT. The encoded protein is CATSRDGGQGAGLDTEAFF. The chain combines TRBV15 with TRBJ1-1; TRBD1 matches 11 bases. Germline V gives CDR1 LNHNV, CDR2 YYDKDF (reference sequence). The CDR3 is 19 residues long. J gave up 3 bases and V 0 bases, and 12 bases lay outside the gene matches.

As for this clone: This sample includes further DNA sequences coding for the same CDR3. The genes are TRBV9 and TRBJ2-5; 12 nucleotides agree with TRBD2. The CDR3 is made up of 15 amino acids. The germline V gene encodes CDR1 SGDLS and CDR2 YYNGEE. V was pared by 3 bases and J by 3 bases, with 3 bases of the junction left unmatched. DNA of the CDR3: TGTGCCAGCAGCGCGCGACTAGCGGGGGAAGAGACCCAGTACTTC. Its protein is CASSARLAGEETQYF.

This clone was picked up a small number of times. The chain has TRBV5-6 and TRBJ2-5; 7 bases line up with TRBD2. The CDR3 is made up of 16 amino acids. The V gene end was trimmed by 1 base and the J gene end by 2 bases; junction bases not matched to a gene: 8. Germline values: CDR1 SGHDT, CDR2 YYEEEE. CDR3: CASSLMGGLKQETQYF. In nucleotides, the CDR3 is TGTGCCAGCAGCTTGATGGGGGGGTTAAAACAAGAGACCCAGTACTTC.

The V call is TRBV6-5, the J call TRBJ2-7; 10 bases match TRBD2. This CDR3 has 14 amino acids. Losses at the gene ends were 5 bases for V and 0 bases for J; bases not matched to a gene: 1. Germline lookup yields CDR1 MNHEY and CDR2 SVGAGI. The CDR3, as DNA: TGTGCCAGCAGTCTAGCGGGGGACTCCTACGAGCAGTACTTC. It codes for CASSLAGDSYEQYF.

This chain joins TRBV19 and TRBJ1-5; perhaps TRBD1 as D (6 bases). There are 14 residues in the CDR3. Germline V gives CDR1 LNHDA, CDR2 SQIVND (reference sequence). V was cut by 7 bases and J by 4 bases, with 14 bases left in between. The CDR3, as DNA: TGTGCCAGTAACCTCTCCGGACAGAATCAGCCCCAGCATTTT. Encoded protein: CASNLSGQNQPQHF.

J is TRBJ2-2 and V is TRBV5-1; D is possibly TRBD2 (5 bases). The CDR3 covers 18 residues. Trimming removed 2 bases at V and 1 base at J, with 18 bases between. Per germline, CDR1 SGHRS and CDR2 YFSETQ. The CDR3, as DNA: TGCGCCAGCAGCTTACAAGGGTTCAGCGGCCTGAACACCGGGGAGCTGTTTTTT. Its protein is CASSLQGFSGLNTGELFF.

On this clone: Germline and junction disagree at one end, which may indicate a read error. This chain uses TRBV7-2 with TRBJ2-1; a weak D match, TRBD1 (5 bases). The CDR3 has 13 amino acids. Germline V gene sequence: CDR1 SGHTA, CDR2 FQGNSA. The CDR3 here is CASSLDRQNEQLF. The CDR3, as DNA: TGTGCCAGCAGCTTAGACAGGCAAAATGAGCAGCTCTTC.

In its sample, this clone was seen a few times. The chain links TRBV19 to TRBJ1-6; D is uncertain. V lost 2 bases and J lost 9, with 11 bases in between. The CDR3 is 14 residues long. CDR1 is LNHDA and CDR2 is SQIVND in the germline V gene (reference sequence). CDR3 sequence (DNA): TGTGCCAGTAGTATAAAGGTGGAGAGTTCACCCCTCCACTTT. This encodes CASSIKVESSPLHF.

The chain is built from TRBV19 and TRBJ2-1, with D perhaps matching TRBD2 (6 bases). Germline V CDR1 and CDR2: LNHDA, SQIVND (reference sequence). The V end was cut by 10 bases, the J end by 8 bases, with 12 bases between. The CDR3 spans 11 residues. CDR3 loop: CAIRLGDEQFF. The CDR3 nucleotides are TGTGCCATCAGACTAGGAGATGAGCAGTTCTTC.

The CDR3: CASSLVRTGGNEQFF. The CDR3 region has the DNA TGTGCCAGCAGCTTAGTAAGGACAGGAGGCAATGAGCAGTTCTTC. This rearrangement joins TRBV7-8 to TRBJ2-1; 7 nucleotides match TRBD1. Trimming took 1 base from V and 6 from J; bases not matched to a gene: 6. Germline values: CDR1 SGHVS, CDR2 FQNEAQ. This CDR3 is built from 15 residues.

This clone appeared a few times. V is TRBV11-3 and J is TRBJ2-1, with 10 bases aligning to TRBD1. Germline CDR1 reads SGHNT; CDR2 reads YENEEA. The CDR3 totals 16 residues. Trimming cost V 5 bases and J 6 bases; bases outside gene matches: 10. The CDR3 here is CASSPKTRDRGNEQFF. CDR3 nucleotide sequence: TGTGCCAGCAGCCCGAAAACACGGGACAGGGGCAATGAGCAGTTCTTC.

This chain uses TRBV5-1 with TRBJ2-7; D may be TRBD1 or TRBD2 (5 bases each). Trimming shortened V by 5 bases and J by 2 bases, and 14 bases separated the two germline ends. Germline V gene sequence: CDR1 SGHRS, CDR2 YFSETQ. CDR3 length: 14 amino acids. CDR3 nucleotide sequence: TGCGCCAGCAGTTCCGGGACGGCACCCTACGAGCAGTACTTC. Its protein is CASSSGTAPYEQYF. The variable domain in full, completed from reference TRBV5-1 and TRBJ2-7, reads KAGVTQTPRYLIKTRGQQVTLSCSPISGHRSVSWYQQTPGQGLQFLFEYFSETQRNKGNFPGRFSGRQFSNSRSEMNVSTLELGDSALYLCASSSGTAPYEQYFGPGTRLTVT.

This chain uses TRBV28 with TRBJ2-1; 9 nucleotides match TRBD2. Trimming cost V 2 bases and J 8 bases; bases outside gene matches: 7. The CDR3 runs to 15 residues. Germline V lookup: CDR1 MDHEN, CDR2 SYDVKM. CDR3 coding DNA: TGTGCCAGCAGTTTACGGCAGGGCGGGAGGGATGAGCAGTTCTTC. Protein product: CASSLRQGGRDEQFF.

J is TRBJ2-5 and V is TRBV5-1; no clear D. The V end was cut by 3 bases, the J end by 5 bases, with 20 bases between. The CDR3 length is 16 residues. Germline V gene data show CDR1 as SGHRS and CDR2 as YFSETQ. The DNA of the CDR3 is TGCGCCAGCAGCTGGCTCGGGCGACCAGGCAGCGAGACCCAGTACTTC. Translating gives CASSWLGRPGSETQYF. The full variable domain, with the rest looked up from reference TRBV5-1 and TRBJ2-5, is KAGVTQTPRYLIKTRGQQVTLSCSPISGHRSVSWYQQTPGQGLQFLFEYFSETQRNKGNFPGRFSGRQFSNSRSEMNVSTLELGDSALYLCASSWLGRPGSETQYFGPGTRLLVL.